One sample yielded the 7 T cell receptor beta chains listed below, sequenced in a study of T cells in tumors after PD-1 blockade. TCRdb's table, derived via immunoSEQ multiplex PCR, lists solely in-frame clones and lacks some. Of some 66,000 clones listed, around 72% are singletons. The sample in question was PBMCs, obtained after anti-PD-1 treatment. The receptors were sampled from a human donor with basal cell carcinoma.

This rearrangement joins TRBV15 to TRBJ2-7; D could derive from TRBD1 or TRBD2 (5 bases each). V was cut by 1 base and J by 5 bases, with 12 bases left in between. The germline V gene has CDR1 LNHNV and CDR2 YYDKDF (reference sequence). The CDR3 is 14 amino acids. The CDR3 reads CATSRGEGYDEQYF. In DNA, the CDR3 is TGTGCCACCAGCAGAGGAGAGGGGTACGACGAGCAGTACTTC.

The genes are TRBV5-5 and TRBJ2-7; 8 bases fit TRBD1. The CDR3 spans 13 residues. CDR1 and CDR2 from the germline V gene are SGHKS and YYEKEE (reference sequence). J was trimmed by 6 bases and V by 6 bases; bases with no gene match: 8. The chain's CDR3 is CASNFATGGEQYF. In DNA form, the CDR3 reads TGTGCCAGCAACTTTGCAACAGGGGGCGAGCAGTACTTC.

V and J are TRBV24-1 and TRBJ2-3; 10 bases line up with TRBD1. The CDR3 is made up of 16 amino acids. Germline V gene sequence: CDR1 KGHDR, CDR2 SFDVKD. The J segment lost 5 bases and the V segment lost 2 bases, leaving 6 bases of the junction unmatched. The CDR3 bases are TGTGCCACCAGTGATTCCGGACAGGGGGTACAAGATACGCAGTATTTT. Encoded protein: CATSDSGQGVQDTQYF.

This clone was observed once. V usage is TRBV9 and J usage is TRBJ2-3, with TRBD2 matching 16 bases. The CDR3 totals 17 residues. Germline V gene lookup returns CDR1 SGDLS and CDR2 YYNGEE. V shed 4 bases, J shed 3 bases, and the junction held 5 bases outside the gene matches. The CDR3 loop reads CASSPGTSGGATDTQYF. The CDR3 DNA reads TGTGCCAGCAGCCCAGGGACTAGCGGGGGGGCTACAGATACGCAGTATTTT.

The rearrangement joins TRBV9 to TRBJ2-1; the match to TRBD2 covers 8 bases. The CDR3 loop spans 17 amino acids. Trimming at V came to 4 bases and at J to 8 bases, leaving 17 bases not matched to a gene. Germline CDR1 SGDLS, CDR2 YYNGEE. The CDR3 DNA reads TGTGCCAGCAGCTCGCCTCGGGGCGGGGGGCCCGGTTATGAGCAGTTCTTC. Its protein product is CASSSPRGGGPGYEQFF. Supplemented by reference TRBV9 and TRBJ2-1, the full variable domain reads DSGVTQTPKHLITATGQRVTLRCSPRSGDLSVYWYQQSLDQGLQFLIQYYNGEERAKGNILERFSAQQFPDLHSELNLSSLELGDSALYFCASSSPRGGGPGYEQFFGPGTRLTVL.

This sequence joins TRBV18 and TRBJ1-1; unclear D gene. The CDR3 is 16 amino acids. Germline CDR1 reads KGHSH; CDR2 reads LQKENI. Trimming pared 0 bases from V and 3 bases from J, leaving 14 bases between. This CDR3 is CASSPPDPRRDTEAFF. The CDR3 region has the DNA TGTGCCAGCTCACCACCGGACCCCCGAAGGGACACTGAAGCTTTCTTT. The full variable domain, with the rest looked up from reference TRBV18 and TRBJ1-1, is NAGVMQNPRHLVRRRGQEARLRCSPMKGHSHVYWYRQLPEEGLKFMVYLQKENIIDESGMPKERFSAEFPKEGPSILRIQQVVRGDSAAYFCASSPPDPRRDTEAFFGQGTRLTVV.

V is TRBV28 and J is TRBJ2-7; possibly TRBD1 for D (6 bases). V lost 6 bases and J 4 bases, leaving 16 bases between the germline ends. This CDR3 region has 14 residues. The germline CDR1 and CDR2 sequences are MDHEN and SYDVKM. The CDR3 is CASRRTAPPYEQYF. The CDR3 DNA reads as TGTGCCAGCAGACGGACAGCACCACCTTACGAGCAGTACTTC.